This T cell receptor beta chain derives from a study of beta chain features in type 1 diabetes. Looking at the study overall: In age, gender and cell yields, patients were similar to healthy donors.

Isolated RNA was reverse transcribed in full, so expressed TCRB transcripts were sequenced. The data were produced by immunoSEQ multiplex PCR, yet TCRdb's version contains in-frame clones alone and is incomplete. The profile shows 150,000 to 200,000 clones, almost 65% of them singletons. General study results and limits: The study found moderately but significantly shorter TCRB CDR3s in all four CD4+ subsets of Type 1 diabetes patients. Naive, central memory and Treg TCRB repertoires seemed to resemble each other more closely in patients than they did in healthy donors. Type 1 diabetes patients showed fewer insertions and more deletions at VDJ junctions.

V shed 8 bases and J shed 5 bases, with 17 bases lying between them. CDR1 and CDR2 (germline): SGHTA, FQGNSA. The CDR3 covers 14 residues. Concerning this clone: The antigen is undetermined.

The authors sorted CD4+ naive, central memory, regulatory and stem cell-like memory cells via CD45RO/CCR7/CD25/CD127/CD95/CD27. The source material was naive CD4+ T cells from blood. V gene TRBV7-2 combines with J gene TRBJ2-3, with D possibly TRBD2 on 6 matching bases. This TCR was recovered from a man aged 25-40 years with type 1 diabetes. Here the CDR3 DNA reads TGTGCCAGCGGCCTGGGGCTAGCGTTAGATACGCAGTATTTT. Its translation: CASGLGLALDTQYF.